Below, 3 T cell receptor beta chains from the same sample are listed, as sequenced in a study of cytomegalovirus exposure and HLA in healthy donors (dated by TCRdb to the late 2010s). Receptor amplification or capture employed the immunoSEQ multiplex PCR assay. A mixture of 60 forward primers for TCR Vbeta segments and 13 reverse primers for TCR Jbeta segments was used in the multiplex PCR. TCRdb took this table from immuneACCESS and kept in-frame rearrangements with V and J called. Such tables lack part of the clones; where checked against another copy, unresolved V genes explain under half of the gap, and the rest is unexplained. The table for this sample lists some 140,000 clones; just under 80% of them were counted only once. Of the sample, 0.95% to 1.4% falls within the top ten clones. Source material: PBMCs. Receptors were obtained from a male donor in good health and CMV-seronegative.

The chain recombines TRBV7-3 with TRBJ1-1; 8 bases fit TRBD1. The CDR3 has 15 residues. The junction had 8 bases not matched to a gene; V was cut back by 5 bases and J by 3 bases. Germline lookup yields CDR1 SGHTA and CDR2 FQGTGA. CDR3 DNA: TGTGCCAGCAGCGCGCAGGGGGCGGGGGACACTGAAGCTTTCTTT. Protein product: CASSAQGAGDTEAFF.

The V and J genes are TRBV14 and TRBJ1-2; D remains unclear. This CDR3 is 13 amino acids long. Germline CDR1 SGHDN, CDR2 FVKESK. The germline V and J ends were trimmed by 2 bases and 4 bases, with 8 bases remaining between them. CDR3 residues: CASSQTQSYGYTF. In DNA, the CDR3 is TGTGCCAGCAGCCAAACACAATCCTATGGCTACACCTTC.

The chain links TRBV5-1 to TRBJ1-3; the D is unclear. This CDR3 is 15 amino acids long. Germline V lookup: CDR1 SGHRS, CDR2 YFSETQ. V was clipped by 0 bases and J by 0 bases, with 7 bases between them. In DNA, the CDR3 is TGCGCCAGCAGCTTGGCGGCAGGCTCTGGAAACACCATATATTTT. Translated: CASSLAAGSGNTIYF.